The subject of this entry is one T cell receptor beta chain. Its recognized antigen is unknown. No qualities accompany the bases; no much larger clone lies one base away. This sample is part of a study of vaccination and CD4 T cells after COVID-19 (dated by TCRdb to about 2022). About the full investigation: Every convalescent patient had a positive nasal swab PCR test for SARS-CoV-2, with mild disease in 9 or 10 patients and severe disease in one. Post-COVID blood samples were collected from convalescent patients a median of approximately 93 days after diagnosis, with a range of roughly 30 to 170 days. The cultures were stimulated with overlapping spike peptide pools from SARS-CoV-2 and from the common cold coronaviruses HCoV-NL63, HCoV-OC43 and HCoV-229E. In control cultures, a CEFX viral epitope pool was used as positive control, an HIV-1 Nef peptide pool was used as negative control, or no peptide was added. The convalescent cohort included six males and four females, with two Hispanic individuals, seven Caucasians, two Asians and one multiracial person. Post-vaccine blood samples were obtained a median of around 67 days after the second vaccine dose, with a range of roughly 12 to 250 days. In under twelve COVID-19 convalescent patients and a handful of infection-naive healthy vaccine recipients, researchers compared the spike-specific CD4+ TCR repertoire from before mRNA vaccination with the repertoire from after. Each participant got two doses of either the Pfizer-BioNTech BNT162b2 vaccine (n=8) or the Moderna mRNA-1273 vaccine (n=2).

This sample's treatment or condition label indicates: roughly ten-day PBMC culture with coronavirus spike peptide pools or control peptides (ViraFEST assay). The ViraFEST assay was used in the study, in which antigen-specific T cells were expanded with peptide pools and expanded clonotypes were subsequently identified by TCR sequencing. The convalescent patients' positive SARS-CoV-2 PCR tests fell between March and December 2020, which was before the Alpha, Beta and Delta variants emerged in the United States. PBMCs were cultured at a few million per well in IMDM supplemented with about 5% human AB serum and around 10 IU/ml IL-2, with around 10 ug/ml peptide pools added. On days 3 and 7, half of the culture medium was replaced with fresh IL-2-containing medium. CD4+ T cells were isolated after 10 days of culture through negative selection using the EasySep CD4+ T cell isolation kit. Ficoll-Paque Plus gradient centrifugation was used to isolate PBMCs from whole blood, and the isolated PBMCs were then either used fresh or cryopreserved at -140C. Triplicate wells were generally used for each culture condition.

V was cut back by 5 bases and J by 0 bases, leaving a gap of 12 bases between them. The CDR3 goes from the cysteine to the phenylalanine over 14 residues. Solely the CDR3 DNA is kept, with 42 bases framed from the first base. Per the germline V gene (reference sequence), GTSNPN is the CDR1 and SVGIG is the CDR2. Library method: PCR. DNA from cultured CD4+ T cells was subjected to TCR sequencing with the Oncomine TCR Beta short-read assay at the Johns Hopkins FTIC core. The QIAamp micro DNA kit was used to extract genomic DNA from the cultured CD4+ T cells. Oncomine TCR Beta libraries from cultured CD4+ T cells were pooled using unique dual indexes and sequenced on an Illumina iSeq 100. The authors' analysis ran thus. Non-productive sequences were removed, and CDR3s not starting with C, not ending with F or W, or shorter than 7 amino acids were discarded. The MANAFEST web application was used to identify antigen-specific clonotypes by comparing peptide-stimulated wells against reference wells and other culture wells. Positive clones required FDR below 0.05, an odds ratio above 5, and productive frequency above 0.1% in at least two of three replicate wells. Cross-reactive clonotypes were defined as significantly expanded in both SARS-CoV-2 spike wells and at least one common cold coronavirus spike condition. Using R version 3.6.1, CDR3 homology was evaluated through Levenshtein distances (stringdist) along with unrooted phylogenetic trees (ape). TCRdb itself trimmed the public reads at Q25 with fastp, ran MiXCR and retained productive beta chains. Under each unique CDR3 protein, matching rows form one entry showing the most common genes and DNA. TCRdb, not the authors, supplied the V and J calls. The sample records 3,100 or so distinct CDR3 sequences, 84% of which are singletons. The ten most abundant clones make up approximately 34% of the sample.

Paper-wide results and their limitations: Relatively few convalescent patients were included in the study, and early timepoints after natural infection were not analyzed. In convalescent patients, a median 86.3% of post-vaccine SARS-CoV-2-reactive clones were detected only after vaccination, and vaccine-specific priming was suggested by this finding. Of the vaccine-specific clones found in convalescent patients, nearly all (304 of 307) were mono-reactive for SARS-CoV-2 spike instead of being cross-reactive with common cold coronaviruses. Although the median number of SARS-CoV-2-reactive clonotypes went up from around 20 after infection to roughly 40 after vaccination, the increase was not significant.

The chain is encoded by TRBV30 joined to TRBJ2-3; the D gene may be TRBD1 or TRBD2, since each aligns over 7 bases. This TCR was sampled from a human donor who had recovered from COVID-19. The sample consisted of CD4+ T cells from blood, cultured in vitro. The sequenced DNA: TGTGCCTGGGGGGGGGACAGTAGCACAGATACGCAGTATTTT. It encodes CAWGGDSSTDTQYF.